The 10 T cell receptor beta chains presented below share a single source sample, sequenced in a study of T cell responses to AZD1222 COVID-19 vaccine (dated by TCRdb to 2020 to 2022). Libraries came from the immunoSEQ multiplex PCR assay. The table was pulled from immuneACCESS by TCRdb, which kept in-frame rearrangements only. Such tables lose some clones; where checked, under half of the loss comes from unresolved V genes, and the rest has no known cause. In all, the sample holds about 83,000 clones, and 86% of those were seen once. Of the sample, roughly 9.4% falls within the top ten clones. This specimen's time point label, per the study, means: baseline before first vaccination. The sequenced sample was peripheral blood, obtained on day 0 of AZD1222 vaccination. The receptors originated from an adult in good health.

This sequence joins TRBV18 and TRBJ2-7, with 8 bases fitting TRBD2. Germline CDR1 KGHSH, CDR2 LQKENI. The V and J ends lost 3 bases and 2 bases, in that order; junction bases with no gene match: 3. The CDR3 is 14 amino acids. Written as DNA, the CDR3 is TGTGCCAGCTCACCGACCGGGGGGGCCTACGAGCAGTACTTC. Residues: CASSPTGGAYEQYF.

For the CDR3, the DNA is TGTGCCAGCAGCCTCGGGACAGGGGGCGCGAGGGAAAAACTGTTTTTT. Its protein product is CASSLGTGGAREKLFF. This chain links TRBV7-3 with TRBJ1-4; 12 nucleotides line up with TRBD1. The germline CDR1 and CDR2 sequences are SGHTA and FQGTGA. Germline trimming cut 5 bases from V and 8 bases from J; bases unmatched to any gene: 9. CDR3 length: 16 amino acids. The entire variable domain, with the rest obtained from reference TRBV7-3 and TRBJ1-4, is as follows: GAGVSQTPSNKVTEKGKYVELRCDPISGHTALYWYRQSLGQGPEFLIYFQGTGAADDSGLPNDRFFAVRPEGSVSTLKIQRTERGDSAVYLCASSLGTGGAREKLFFGSGTQLSVL.

The chain combines TRBV9 with TRBJ1-1; D gene unclear. The V end lost 3 bases, the J end lost 11 bases, and 20 bases lay between the germline ends. CDR3 length: 14 residues. Germline loops: CDR1 SGDLS, CDR2 YYNGEE. The CDR3 DNA reads as TGTGCCAGCAGCGAGGACCCCACCAGAGGATGGGCTTTCTTT. It codes for CASSEDPTRGWAFF.

The chain has TRBV7-2 and TRBJ2-7; 9 bases are shared with TRBD2. After removal of 0 bases from V and 2 bases from J, the junction contained 5 bases not matched to a gene. This CDR3 spans 16 amino acids. Germline values: CDR1 SGHTA, CDR2 FQGNSA. The CDR3, as DNA: TGTGCCAGCAGCTTAGCCCAGACTAGCGGACCCTACGAGCAGTACTTC. Translation: CASSLAQTSGPYEQYF.

The chain employs TRBV5-4 and TRBJ1-4; maybe TRBD1 (6 bases). V lost 8 bases to trimming and J lost 5 bases, with 16 bases between them. Germline V gene data show CDR1 as SGHNT and CDR2 as YYREEE (reference sequence). The CDR3 loop spans 14 amino acids. DNA for the CDR3: TGTGCCAGTCCAAAGGGGGGTTGGAATGAAAAACTGTTTTTT. This sequence encodes CASPKGGWNEKLFF. The entire variable domain, with the rest obtained from reference TRBV5-4 and TRBJ1-4, is as follows: ETGVTQSPTHLIKTRGQQVTLRCSSQSGHNTVSWYQQALGQGPQFIFQYYREEENGRGNFPPRFSGLQFPNYSSELNVNALELDDSALYLCASPKGGWNEKLFFGSGTQLSVL.

The chain is built from TRBV12-5 and TRBJ1-1, with TRBD1 identical over 9 bases. The CDR3 is 17 residues long. The V and J ends lost 1 base and 0 bases, in that order; junction bases with no gene match: 6. CDR1 is LGHNT and CDR2 is FRNRAP in the germline V gene. The CDR3 loop is CASGLAGTGSLNTEAFF. The DNA for the CDR3 is TGTGCTAGTGGTTTGGCCGGGACAGGGAGCCTGAACACTGAAGCTTTCTTT.

In its sample, this clone was seen once. The CDR3 loop is CASSLAGTGLMNTEAFF. CDR3 DNA sequence: TGCGCCAGCAGCTTGGCCGGGACAGGACTCATGAACACTGAAGCTTTCTTT. V and J are TRBV5-1 and TRBJ1-1; 8 nucleotides line up with TRBD1. Trimming cost V 0 bases and J 0 bases; bases outside gene matches: 7. Germline CDR1 is SGHRS and CDR2 is YFSETQ. CDR3 length: 17 residues.

The genes are TRBV5-4 and TRBJ1-4, with a weak D call TRBD1 (6 bases). The CDR3 length is 15 residues. V was clipped by 3 bases and J by 8 bases, with 17 bases between them. CDR1 is SGHNT and CDR2 is YYREEE in the germline V gene (reference sequence). CDR3 coding DNA: TGTGCCAGCAGCTATCTAGGGACAATGGGAGAAAAACTGTTTTTT. The encoded protein is CASSYLGTMGEKLFF.

V usage is TRBV10-2 and J usage is TRBJ1-5; 10 nucleotides match TRBD1. The J segment lost 6 bases and the V segment lost 6 bases, leaving 8 bases of the junction unmatched. This CDR3 contains 15 residues. In germline, CDR1 is WSHSY, CDR2 SAAADI. Written as DNA, the CDR3 is TGCGCCAGCAGCGAGGACAGGGGGGGAGGTCAGCCCCAGCATTTT. This encodes CASSEDRGGGQPQHF.

The rearrangement links TRBV7-2 to TRBJ1-2; D not resolved. Deletions cut 5 bases from V and 6 bases from J, with 13 bases between. The germline gives CDR1 SGHTA, CDR2 FQGNSA. This CDR3 has 13 residues. CDR3 bases: TGTGCCAGCAGCCCTCGGTTGGGTAATGGCTACACCTTC. Its protein is CASSPRLGNGYTF.